The entry that follows covers one TCR delta chain sequence. These data originate in a study of human gamma delta and Vdelta1 T cells. TCRdb reran clone calling via CATT on the PCR reads. The table lists fewer than 7,000 delta-chain clones, roughly a tenth of them singletons. CDR3 length: 16 amino acids. Germline CDR1 is TSWWSYY and CDR2 is QGS. V lost 3 bases and J 11 bases, leaving 25 bases between the germline ends. The sequenced material came from naive CD27+ Vdelta1 gamma-delta T cells from blood. The V call is TRDV1, the J call TRDJ1, with D possibly TRDD3 on 5 matching bases. The TCR was taken from a human donor in good health. DNA of the CDR3: TGTGCTCTTGGGGACCATACAGCCAGAACCTTTAGGGGGCTCATCTTT. This translates into CALGDHTARTFRGLIF.